This TCR beta chain was sequenced for a study of response to subunit inactivated influenza vaccine. Study-wide findings and caveats: Authors suggested that a seasonal influenza vaccination recruits few new T cells each time.

V gave up 5 bases and J gave up 7 bases, with 18 bases separating them. The CDR3 totals 13 residues. Germline CDR1 DFQATT, CDR2 SNEGSKA (reference sequence). Each CDR3 protein gets one entry after TCRdb re-called the RT-PCR reads with MiXCR. The top ten hold less than 8.5% of the sample, which has some 600,000 distinct CDR3 sequences, around 15% seen once. In regard to this clonotype: No antigen is known for it.

Specimen: PBMCs from blood, collected about 14 days before vaccination. This TCR was recovered from a man between 50 and 59 years old who received an inactivated influenza vaccine. The chain combines TRBV20-1 with TRBJ2-7; D is tentatively TRBD1 or TRBD2 (6 bases each). The CDR3 DNA reads as TGCAGTGCTCCCGAACGGGGGCTAAGGGAGCAGTACTTC. Protein product: CSAPERGLREQYF.